This TCR beta chain emerged from a study of blood T cells in healthy people across ages. A remark on this clonotype: Antigen specificity is unknown.

Germline CDR1 is KGHDR and CDR2 is SFDVKD. The CDR3 loop spans 17 amino acids. J was trimmed by 0 bases and V by 4 bases; bases with no gene match: 9. Study-wide points: Reliance upon unsorted PBMCs precluded definitive naive versus antigen-experienced comparison.

Alongside a J-beta primer mix, a sample-barcoded 5' primer served in a second PCR lasting about 7 to 12 cycles. With 12 random nucleotides, a template-switch adaptor tagged each individual cDNA molecule. TCRdb re-analysed the 5' RACE reads in MiXCR, keeping a single row per CDR3 protein. The table has 1,100,000 or so distinct CDR3 sequences, 45% seen once. Per-sample yields of isolated PBMCs were at least 7 million. The source is a woman aged 55-70 years in good health. This chain uses TRBV24-1 with TRBJ2-3; 7 bases line up with TRBD1. The sequenced sample consisted of blood. The DNA of the CDR3 is TGTGCCACCAGTGAGGACCCCGGGACAGCTAGCACAGATACGCAGTATTTT. It specifies CATSEDPGTASTDTQYF.